A single sample is the source of the 8 T cell receptor beta chains below, sequenced in a study of read filtering for tumor transcriptome and immune sequencing. Molecular barcoded adaptors covering alpha/delta and beta/gamma chains were used on about 0.4 ug RNA. TCRdb recomputed calls from the reads with MiXCR, one row per CDR3 protein. Among around 60,000 distinct CDR3 sequences, about a fifth were seen once, and the ten largest hold about an eighth. The sequenced material came from a population of CD138-negative cells sorted from bone marrow. The receptor source for this set is a donor at least 40 years old with multiple myeloma.

In this sample, this clonotype turned up many times. V is TRBV7-9 and J is TRBJ2-7; TRBD1 matches at 10 bases. Losses at the gene ends were 3 bases for V and 4 bases for J; bases not matched to a gene: 6. The CDR3 totals 15 residues. Germline V gives CDR1 SEHNR, CDR2 FQNEAQ (reference sequence). The CDR3 loop reads CASSFRGTGDYEQYF. The CDR3 bases are TGTGCCAGCAGCTTCCGGGGGACAGGGGATTACGAGCAGTACTTC.

There are many counts of this clonotype. The V gene is TRBV7-9, the J gene TRBJ2-2, with TRBD2 as a possible D gene (5 bases). The CDR3 is 14 amino acids. The germline CDR1 and CDR2 sequences are SEHNR and FQNEAQ (reference sequence). Trimming took 1 base from V and 6 from J, leaving 9 bases between them. The CDR3 spells CASSLGLAAGELFF. The CDR3 DNA reads as TGTGCCAGCAGCTTAGGTCTAGCTGCCGGGGAGCTGTTTTTT.

This clonotype occurred once. A much larger clone lies one base from this, so it may be a read error. It is likely a read error, because the conserved phenylalanine at the end of the CDR3 is missing. The chain links TRBV5-1 to TRBJ1-1; D is perhaps TRBD1 (5 bases). The V end was cut by 4 bases, the J end by 2 bases, with 12 bases between. From germline, CDR1 is SGHRS and CDR2 YFSETQ. The CDR3 is 14 amino acids. CDR3 nucleotide sequence: TGCGCCAGCAGCCTGACTACAGGAAACACTGAAGCTTTCTCT. Its translation: CASSLTTGNTEAFS.

This clonotype was counted many times. The CDR3 reads CASSFEDYGYTF. DNA for the CDR3: TGTGCCAGCAGCTTTGAGGACTATGGCTACACCTTC. This rearrangement joins TRBV7-9 to TRBJ1-2; D is unresolved. Germline V gives CDR1 SEHNR, CDR2 FQNEAQ (reference sequence). This CDR3 region has 12 residues. V was trimmed by 3 bases and J by 3 bases, leaving 5 bases between them.

CDR3: CASSYDTGLAIQYF. DNA for the CDR3: TGTGCCAGCAGCTATGATACGGGCCTAGCCATTCAGTACTTC. This chain links TRBV7-2 with TRBJ2-4, with a tentative D call TRBD2 (5 bases). CDR3 size: 14 residues. Trimming pared 4 bases from V and 9 bases from J, leaving 16 bases between. Per the germline V gene, CDR1 is SGHTA and CDR2 is FQGNSA.

The rearrangement joins TRBV12-3 or TRBV12-4 to TRBJ1-1, with D unresolved. The CDR3 is 14 amino acids. V was cut by 6 bases and J by 0 bases, with 11 bases left in between. CDR3 sequence: CASSERTVNTEAFF. In DNA, the CDR3 is TGTGCCAGCAGCGAGAGAACGGTGAACACTGAAGCTTTCTTT.

This clonotype was observed at least ten times. The chain carries TRBV6-2 or TRBV6-3 and TRBJ2-2, with 12 bases aligning to TRBD1. The CDR3 is made up of 16 amino acids. Germline CDR1 is MNHEY and CDR2 is SVGEGT. The V segment lost 6 bases and the J segment 7 bases; nucleotides outside the gene matches: 9. The CDR3 region is CASRISGQGAVGELFF. The CDR3 coding sequence is TGTGCCAGCAGGATATCGGGACAGGGGGCGGTCGGGGAGCTGTTTTTT.

This clonotype was counted ten times or more. The chain has TRBV30 and TRBJ2-2, with 11 bases matching TRBD1. Germline trimming cut 0 bases from V and 3 bases from J; bases unmatched to any gene: 12. This CDR3 is 19 amino acids long. CDR1 GTSNPN and CDR2 SVGIG come from the germline V gene (reference sequence). CDR3 sequence (DNA): TGTGCCTGGAGTGTACGGAGGACAGGGGGCGTAGAGGACACCGGGGAGCTGTTTTTT. Residues: CAWSVRRTGGVEDTGELFF.